The next 18 T cell receptor beta chains were all read from a single sample in a study of beta chain features in type 1 diabetes (dated by TCRdb to the late 2010s). Preparation of the library involved the immunoSEQ multiplex PCR assay. The entire isolated RNA was reverse transcribed using the High Capacity cDNA Reverse Transcription Kit, and thus expressed TCRB transcripts were sequenced. The source is immuneACCESS, and TCRdb retained only in-frame sequences with V and J called. Part of the clones is not carried over; for the studies checked, unresolved V genes explain less than half of this, and the remainder is unexplained. The sample has 600,000 or so clones on record, more than 12% of them singletons. Of the sample, roughly 0.04% is held by the ten largest clones. The antigens of these receptors remain unknown. Study-wide conclusions, independent of this receptor: In all four CD4+ subsets, TCRB CDR3 length was moderately but significantly shorter in type 1 diabetes patients.

Sequenced: naive CD4+ T cells from blood. This sample's cell subset or site label indicates: true naive CD4+ T cells. These receptors were taken from a man younger than 35 with type 1 diabetes.

In this sample, this clone turned up once. This rearrangement joins TRBV11-2 to TRBJ1-4, with 7 bases matching TRBD1. The CDR3 is 14 residues long. The V gene end was trimmed by 7 bases and the J gene end by 0 bases; junction bases not matched to a gene: 2. From germline, CDR1 is SGHAT and CDR2 FQNNGV. CDR3 protein: CASTGTATNEKLFF. CDR3 bases: TGTGCCAGCACCGGGACAGCAACTAATGAAAAACTGTTTTTT.

This clone was seen a few times. The genes are TRBV21-1 and TRBJ1-5; no check of the table's D call, TRBD1, against the DNA was made. TRBV21-1 represents a pseudogene. The CDR3 loop spans 16 amino acids. CDR3 DNA sequence: TGTGCCAGCAGCAAAGCCAGGGGGCGCGACAATCAGCCCCAGCATTTT. It is translated as CASSKARGRDNQPQHF.

This clone has only a few counts. V usage is TRBV7-9 and J usage is TRBJ1-2, with D unresolved. Germline CDR1 is SEHNR and CDR2 is FQNEAQ (reference sequence). The CDR3 loop spans 15 amino acids. V lost 1 base and J lost 8, with 17 bases in between. The CDR3 coding sequence is TGTGCCAGCAGCTTAGGGGTGGGCGCAGAACGCGGCTACACCTTC. Amino acid sequence: CASSLGVGAERGYTF.

The rearrangement uses TRBV7-2 and TRBJ2-7; 7 bases line up with TRBD1. The CDR3 runs to 14 residues. J was trimmed by 1 base and V by 4 bases; bases with no gene match: 4. Germline CDR1 reads SGHTA; CDR2 reads FQGNSA. CDR3 sequence (DNA): TGTGCCAGCAGCTCCGGGACAGTATCCTACGAGCAGTACTTC. It encodes CASSSGTVSYEQYF.

This sequence joins TRBV29-1 and TRBJ1-4; weak D call: TRBD1 (6 bases). This CDR3 contains 12 residues. The ends were cut back, 4 bases at V and 7 bases at J, with 10 bases in the middle. Germline CDR1 reads SQVTM; CDR2 reads ANQGSEA. The CDR3 DNA follows: TGCAGCGTTGCGGGGGCGCGTGAAAAACTGTTTTTT. Protein product: CSVAGAREKLFF. Looking up the rest from reference TRBV29-1 and TRBJ1-4 gives the full variable domain: SAVISQKPSRDICQRGTSLTIQCQVDSQVTMMFWYRQQPGQSLTLIATANQGSEATYESGFVIDKFPISRPNLTFSTLTVSNMSPEDSSIYLCSVAGAREKLFFGSGTQLSVL.

The chain employs TRBV30 and TRBJ1-1, with TRBD1 as a possible D gene (5 bases). The CDR3 sequence is 13 residues long. CDR1 and CDR2 from the germline V gene are GTSNPN and SVGIG (reference sequence). Trimming shortened V by 4 bases and J by 0 bases, and 9 bases separated the two germline ends. The CDR3 DNA is TGTGCCTGGACAGGGCCAATGAACACTGAAGCTTTCTTT. The encoded protein is CAWTGPMNTEAFF.

The V and J genes are TRBV6-5 and TRBJ2-3; D call uncertain. Germline V CDR1 and CDR2: MNHEY, SVGAGI. This CDR3 has 13 residues. The germline V and J ends were trimmed by 8 bases and 2 bases, with 11 bases remaining between them. Here the CDR3 reads CASRLSLTDTQYF. For the CDR3, the DNA is TGTGCCAGCCGTCTCTCTCTCACAGATACGCAGTATTTT.

This clone was seen only a few times. The V gene is TRBV9, the J gene TRBJ2-3; the match to TRBD2 covers 15 bases. CDR1 is SGDLS, CDR2 YYNGEE, per germline. V shed 3 bases and J 5 bases; nucleotides not matched to a gene: 7. This CDR3 is 17 amino acids long. CDR3 bases: TGTGCCAGCAGCGAGGGGACTAGCGGGAGGATTGGAGATACGCAGTATTTT. Its protein product is CASSEGTSGRIGDTQYF.

In this sample, this clone turned up a few times. CDR3 sequence reads: CASSETGGGQPQHF. The CDR3 region has the DNA TGTGCCAGCAGCGAGACAGGGGGAGGGCAGCCCCAGCATTTT. This chain uses TRBV6-5 with TRBJ1-5; 9 nucleotides line up with TRBD1. CDR1 is MNHEY, CDR2 SVGAGI, per germline. This CDR3 is built from 14 residues. Trimming cost V 6 bases and J 7 bases; bases outside gene matches: 7.

This clone was seen a few times. The chain joins TRBV18 to TRBJ1-2; 8 nucleotides line up with TRBD1. In germline, CDR1 is KGHSH, CDR2 LQKENI. This CDR3 has 15 amino acids. The J segment lost 3 bases and the V segment lost 1 base, leaving 4 bases of the junction unmatched. The DNA of the CDR3 is TGTGCCAGCTCACCACAGGGGACAGGAGACTATGGCTACACCTTC. Translated: CASSPQGTGDYGYTF.

The chain employs TRBV9 and TRBJ1-1; D call uncertain. There are 15 residues in the CDR3. CDR1 is SGDLS, CDR2 YYNGEE, per germline. V dropped 0 bases and J dropped 1 base, with 10 bases sitting between them. CDR3 coding DNA: TGTGCCAGCAGCGTAGATGGCCACCGGAACACTGAAGCTTTCTTT. Its protein product is CASSVDGHRNTEAFF.

This sequence joins TRBV30 and TRBJ2-7; TRBD1 or TRBD2 may be the D gene (5 bases each). V was cut by 5 bases and J by 11 bases, with 16 bases left in between. There are 11 residues in the CDR3. Germline CDR1 is GTSNPN and CDR2 is SVGIG (reference sequence). The CDR3 region has the DNA TGTGCCTGGGGCGGGTCACAGGTAGAGTACTTC. Its protein product is CAWGGSQVEYF. Based on the CDR3 plus reference TRBV30 and TRBJ2-7, the full variable domain is SQTIHQWPATLVQPVGSPLSLECTVEGTSNPNLYWYRQAAGRGLQLLFYSVGIGQISSEVPQNLSASRPQDRQFILSSKKLLLSDSGFYLCAWGGSQVEYFGPGTRLTVT.

The chain carries TRBV7-8 and TRBJ2-5, with D possibly being TRBD1 (6 bases). V was cut by 1 base and J by 10 bases, with 13 bases left in between. There are 13 residues in the CDR3. The germline V gene has CDR1 SGHVS and CDR2 FQNEAQ. CDR3 residues: CASSLEWGQGQYF. The CDR3 DNA sequence: TGTGCCAGCAGCTTAGAATGGGGGCAGGGCCAGTACTTC. The full variable domain, rest sourced from reference TRBV7-8 and TRBJ2-5, is GAGVSQSPRYKVAKRGQDVALRCDPISGHVSLFWYQQALGQGPEFLTYFQNEAQLDKSGLPSDRFFAERPEGSVSTLKIQRTQQEDSAVYLCASSLEWGQGQYFGPGTRLLVL.

This clone has only a few counts. V is TRBV5-5 and J is TRBJ2-2; a possible D gene is TRBD2 (5 bases). The CDR3 totals 16 residues. CDR1 is SGHKS, CDR2 YYEKEE, per germline (reference sequence). Between the trimmed V and J ends, which lost 4 bases and 1 base, there was a span of 14 bases. The CDR3 DNA reads TGTGCCAGCAGCCTAGCAGGCGCCCTGAACACCGGGGAGCTGTTTTTT. It translates to CASSLAGALNTGELFF.

This clone has a handful of counts. The chain joins TRBV7-8 to TRBJ2-2, with 8 bases lining up with TRBD2. The CDR3 is 16 residues long. V gave up 4 bases and J gave up 7 bases; unmatched junction bases: 11. Germline assignment: CDR1 SGHVS and CDR2 FQNEAQ. CDR3: CASSSLLAGQGGELFF. The CDR3 DNA sequence: TGTGCCAGCAGCTCCCTTTTAGCGGGGCAGGGCGGGGAGCTGTTTTTT.

V and J are TRBV13 and TRBJ1-3; a weak D match, TRBD1 (6 bases). The length of the CDR3 is 17 residues. V lost 0 bases and J 2 bases, leaving 14 bases between the germline ends. The germline V gene encodes CDR1 PRHDT and CDR2 FYEKMQ (reference sequence). CDR3 nucleotides: TGTGCCAGCAGCTTAGGTCAGGGGAGGCTTACTGGAAACACCATATATTTT. Protein: CASSLGQGRLTGNTIYF.

This clone was counted only a few times. The J gene is TRBJ2-7, the V gene TRBV27; D gene unclear. The CDR3 spans 14 residues. V was cut by 3 bases and J by 2 bases, with 11 bases left in between. Germline assignment: CDR1 MNHEY and CDR2 SMNVEV (reference sequence). Here the CDR3 DNA reads TGTGCCAGCAGTTTTATCGCAGGTCCCTACGAGCAGTACTTC. As protein: CASSFIAGPYEQYF.

This clone was observed a handful of times. The chain joins TRBV10-3 to TRBJ1-2; TRBD1 matches 8 bases. CDR3 length: 16 amino acids. Germline V gene lookup returns CDR1 ENHRY and CDR2 SYGVKD. With 9 bases clipped from V and 3 bases from J, the junction kept 15 bases outside the gene matches. The CDR3 loop is CAITSGGPRGDYGYTF. CDR3 DNA sequence: TGTGCCATAACTTCAGGGGGCCCCCGGGGTGACTATGGCTACACCTTC.